This paragraph reports one T cell receptor beta chain. The donors were in the approximately 120-subject validation cohort, distinct from the approximately 700-subject first cohort. V lost 2 bases, J lost 1 base, and 5 bases stayed unmatched. CDR3 size: 16 residues. Germline V gene data show CDR1 as MNHEY and CDR2 as SMNVEV (reference sequence). Libraries were prepared by immunoSEQ multiplex PCR; TCRdb keeps only in-frame clonotypes and omits some of them. The profile covers 55,000 to 70,000 clones, with 90% to 95% appearing a single time and 2% to 2.5% taken by the ten largest. The sample comes from a study of cytomegalovirus exposure and HLA in healthy donors. Whole-study context: The roughly 130 validation repertoires used the same platform as the approximately 620 first-cohort repertoires (as reported by a later analysis).

Sequencing was performed on PBMCs. The TCR sequence derives from a woman in her twenties or thirties in good health and CMV-seronegative. The chain couples TRBV27 to TRBJ2-5, with 9 bases lining up with TRBD2. The CDR3 DNA reads as TGTGCCAGCAGTTTAAACCCTAGCGGGATCCAAGAGACCCAGTACTTC. This gives the protein CASSLNPSGIQETQYF.